The next 9 T cell receptor beta chains were all read from a single sample in a study of T cell changes during pregnancy in multiple sclerosis. TCRdb keeps only in-frame clones here, not all; method: immunoSEQ multiplex PCR. The table has under 65,000 clones, nearly 95% seen once. The specimen comprised CD4+ T cells from peripheral blood mononuclear cells, sampled after pregnancy. These receptors were taken from a female donor in good health, enrolled as a control in a pregnancy study.

The rearrangement uses TRBV2 and TRBJ2-2, with a tentative D call TRBD2 (6 bases). V lost 8 bases and J lost 6, with 13 bases in between. CDR1 and CDR2 (germline): SNHLY, FYNNEI. This CDR3 spans 13 amino acids. The chain's CDR3 is CASCRDSPGELFF. The CDR3 DNA follows: TGTGCCAGCTGTCGGGACTCTCCCGGGGAGCTGTTTTTT.

The chain recombines TRBV6-6 with TRBJ2-1; no reliable D call. Trimming removed 6 bases from V and 10 bases from J, with 16 bases in between. Germline CDR1 is MNHNY and CDR2 is SVGAGI (reference sequence). The CDR3 covers 13 residues. CDR3 in amino acids: CASSPEVAWEQFF. In nucleotides, the CDR3 is TGTGCCAGCAGCCCCGAAGTGGCCTGGGAGCAGTTCTTC.

The gene calls are TRBV9 and TRBJ1-1; 8 nucleotides line up with TRBD1. V lost 0 bases and J lost 0; bases outside the gene matches: 4. Germline V gene data show CDR1 as SGDLS and CDR2 as YYNGEE. CDR3 size: 16 residues. In DNA, the CDR3 is TGTGCCAGCAGCGTAGGGACAGGGACTATGAACACTGAAGCTTTCTTT. Translated, it gives CASSVGTGTMNTEAFF. The full variable domain, its missing parts supplied by reference TRBV9 and TRBJ1-1, is DSGVTQTPKHLITATGQRVTLRCSPRSGDLSVYWYQQSLDQGLQFLIQYYNGEERAKGNILERFSAQQFPDLHSELNLSSLELGDSALYFCASSVGTGTMNTEAFFGQGTRLTVV.

The CDR3 region has the DNA TGTGCCAGCAGTACATTGCTAGCGGGAGGGAGGGATGAGCAGTTCTTC. This encodes CASSTLLAGGRDEQFF. The chain is built from TRBV27 and TRBJ2-1; 12 nucleotides line up with TRBD2. This CDR3 region has 16 residues. The junction had 10 bases not matched to a gene; V was cut back by 5 bases and J by 8 bases. Germline V gene lookup returns CDR1 MNHEY and CDR2 SMNVEV (reference sequence).

This chain uses TRBV28 with TRBJ1-1, with TRBD1 as a possible D gene (6 bases). Germline-derived CDR1 and CDR2 are MDHEN and SYDVKM. The V end was cut by 5 bases, the J end by 6 bases, with 13 bases between. This CDR3 spans 13 amino acids. CDR3 DNA sequence: TGTGCCAGCAGTCTACAGGGAATGGCTGAAGCTTTCTTT. Its translation is CASSLQGMAEAFF.

The V and J genes are TRBV19 and TRBJ1-2, with 9 nucleotides matching TRBD1. CDR3 length equals 17 residues. The germline CDR1 and CDR2 sequences are LNHDA and SQIVND (reference sequence). J lost 5 bases, V lost 6 bases, and 16 bases had no gene match. CDR3 region: CASSWRGTGTSSYGYTF. CDR3 bases: TGTGCCAGTAGCTGGAGGGGGACAGGGACGAGTTCGTATGGCTACACCTTC.

Only a few counts were recorded for this clone. This sequence joins TRBV5-4 and TRBJ1-2; no clear D. The CDR3 runs to 13 residues. V gave up 0 bases and J gave up 5 bases, with 8 bases separating them. Looked up from germline, CDR1 is SGHNT and CDR2 is YYREEE (reference sequence). The CDR3 loop is CASSLGAQYGYTF. CDR3 DNA: TGTGCCAGCAGCTTGGGGGCCCAGTATGGCTACACCTTC.

This clone was seen only once. The gene calls are TRBV19 and TRBJ1-2; 7 nucleotides line up with TRBD1. The CDR3 consists of 12 residues. Germline CDR1 LNHDA, CDR2 SQIVND (reference sequence). V lost 9 bases to trimming and J lost 3 bases; unmatched junction nucleotides: 4. As DNA, the CDR3 is TGTGCCAGCACAGGGGCCCACTATGGCTACACCTTC. Residues: CASTGAHYGYTF.

The chain recombines TRBV2 with TRBJ2-1; D uncertain. CDR1 and CDR2 (germline): SNHLY, FYNNEI. CDR3 length equals 11 residues. Trimming took off 5 bases at V and 5 bases at J, with 4 bases between the two ends. The DNA for the CDR3 is TGTGCCAGCAGTTACAACAATGAGCAGTTCTTC. Translating it yields CASSYNNEQFF.